This TCR beta chain is from a study of blood T cell repertoires in COVID-19. The wider study: The United States, Italy and Spain supplied acute and convalescent COVID-19 samples.

This clone was counted a few times. Germline V gene sequence: CDR1 KGHSY, CDR2 FQNENV. V was pared by 0 bases and J by 3 bases, with 6 bases between. This CDR3 contains 13 residues. Profiled with immunoSEQ multiplex PCR; TCRdb holds only in-frame clones, not every one. The table records 200,000 to 250,000 clones, 86% of them present only once. Participant ages covered roughly 18 to 89 years across 24 US areas. Which cohort a participant joined came from the clinical history participants gave. The J gene is TRBJ2-7, the V gene TRBV16, with D possibly being TRBD2 (6 bases). The origin of this receptor is a woman in her forties with acute COVID-19. Specimen: PBMCs or T cells enriched from blood (not recorded which). For the CDR3, the DNA is TGTGCCAGCAGCCAATCGACTAGCTACGAGCAGTACTTC. Translated, it gives CASSQSTSYEQYF.